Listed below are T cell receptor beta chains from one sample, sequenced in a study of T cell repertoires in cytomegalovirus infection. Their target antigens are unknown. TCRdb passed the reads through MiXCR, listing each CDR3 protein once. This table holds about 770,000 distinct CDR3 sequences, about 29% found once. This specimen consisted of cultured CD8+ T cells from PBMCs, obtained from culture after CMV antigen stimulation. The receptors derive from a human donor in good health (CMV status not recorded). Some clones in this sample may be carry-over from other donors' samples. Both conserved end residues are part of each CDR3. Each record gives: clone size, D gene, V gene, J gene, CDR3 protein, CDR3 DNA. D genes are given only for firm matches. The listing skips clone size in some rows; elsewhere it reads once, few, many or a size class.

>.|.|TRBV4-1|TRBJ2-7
CASSQEQASSYEQYF
TGCGCCAGCAGCCAAGAACAAGCAAGCTCCTACGAGCAGTACTTC
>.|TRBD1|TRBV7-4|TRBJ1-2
CASSPGQGWYGYTF
TGTGCCAGCAGCCCGGGACAGGGGTGGTATGGCTACACCTTC
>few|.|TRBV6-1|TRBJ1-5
CASTSGAYGNQPQHF
TGTGCCAGTACGTCAGGGGCTTACGGCAATCAGCCCCAGCATTTT
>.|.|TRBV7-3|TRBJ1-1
CTSSSGTSEAFF
TGTACCAGCAGCTCCGGGACAAGTGAAGCTTTCTTT
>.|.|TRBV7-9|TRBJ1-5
CASSLGAGDRLQPQHF
TGTGCCAGCAGCTTAGGAGCTGGTGACAGACTACAGCCCCAGCATTTT
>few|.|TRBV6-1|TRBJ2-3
CASSENVWAGYTDTQYF
TGTGCCAGCAGTGAAAACGTTTGGGCCGGATACACAGATACGCAGTATTTT
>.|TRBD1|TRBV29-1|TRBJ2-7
CSVRDSSYEQYF
TGCAGCGTTAGGGACAGCTCCTACGAGCAGTACTTC
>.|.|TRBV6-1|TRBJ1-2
CASSGTGAITNYGYTF
TGTGCCAGCAGTGGAACAGGCGCCATAACCAACTATGGCTACACCTTC
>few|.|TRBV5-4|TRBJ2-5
CASSLVVGETQYF
TGTGCCAGCAGCTTGGTAGTGGGGGAGACCCAGTACTTC
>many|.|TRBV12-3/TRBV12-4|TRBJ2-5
CASSLETGVQETQYF
TGTGCCAGCAGTTTAGAAACAGGAGTTCAAGAGACCCAGTACTTC
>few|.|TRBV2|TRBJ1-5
CASSESGYQPQHF
TGTGCCAGCAGTGAATCAGGTTATCAGCCCCAGCATTTT
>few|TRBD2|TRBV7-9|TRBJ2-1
CASSRGTSGGDEQFF
TGTGCCAGCAGCCGAGGGACTAGCGGGGGGGATGAGCAGTTCTTC
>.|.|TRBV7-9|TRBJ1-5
CASTPAGGSNQPQHF
TGTGCCAGCACCCCCGCTGGGGGAAGCAATCAGCCCCAGCATTTT
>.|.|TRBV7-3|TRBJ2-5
CASSLEGITTQYF
TGTGCCAGCAGCTTGGAGGGAATCACGACCCAGTACTTC
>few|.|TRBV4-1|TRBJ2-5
CASSPGSGGRETQYF
TGCGCCAGCAGCCCTGGATCCGGGGGCCGAGAGACCCAGTACTTC
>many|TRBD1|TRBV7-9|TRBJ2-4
CASSSPGQGQNIQYF
TGTGCCAGCAGCTCACCAGGACAGGGACAAAACATTCAGTACTTC
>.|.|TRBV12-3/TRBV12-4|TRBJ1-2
CASSSEPPGPGVGYGYTF
TGTGCCAGCAGTTCAGAACCCCCCGGCCCGGGGGTAGGCTATGGCTACACCTTC
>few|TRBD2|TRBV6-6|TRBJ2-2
CASRAPGRIGDTGELFF
TGTGCCAGCAGAGCCCCCGGGAGGATCGGGGACACCGGGGAGCTGTTTTTT
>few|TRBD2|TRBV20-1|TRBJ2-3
CSARVFFGTSGDISTDTQYF
TGCAGTGCTAGAGTATTCTTTGGGACTAGCGGCGATATTAGCACAGATACGCAGTATTTT
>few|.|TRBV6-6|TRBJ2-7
CASSFVEQYF
TGTGCCAGCAGCTTCGTGGAGCAGTACTTC
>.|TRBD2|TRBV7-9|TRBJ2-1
CASSLGPPGGNNEQFF
TGTGCCAGCAGCTTAGGACCCCCGGGGGGTAACAATGAGCAGTTCTTC
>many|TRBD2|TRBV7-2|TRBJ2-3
CASSLSGLAGGPDTQYF
TGTGCCAGCAGCCTCTCGGGACTAGCGGGGGGGCCAGATACGCAGTATTTT
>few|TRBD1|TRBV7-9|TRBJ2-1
CASTPGQGPLDEQFF
TGTGCCAGCACCCCGGGACAGGGTCCCCTGGATGAGCAGTTCTTC
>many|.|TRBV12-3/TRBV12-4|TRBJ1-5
CASSWGGNQPQHF
TGTGCCAGCAGCTGGGGGGGCAATCAGCCCCAGCATTTT
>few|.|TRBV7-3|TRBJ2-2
CASSLNPLFGTGELFF
TGTGCCAGCAGCCTGAACCCCCTCTTTGGAACCGGGGAGCTGTTTTTT
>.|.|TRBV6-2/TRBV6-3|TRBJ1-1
CASKQDVVNTEAFF
TGTGCCAGTAAACAGGACGTGGTGAACACTGAAGCTTTCTTT
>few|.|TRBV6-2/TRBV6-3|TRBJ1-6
CASSWDFLSSYNSPLHF
TGTGCCAGCAGTTGGGACTTCCTGAGCTCCTATAATTCACCCCTCCACTTT
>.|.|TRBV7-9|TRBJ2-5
CASSPSGGRSKETQYF
TGTGCCAGCAGCCCCTCGGGTGGGCGGTCCAAAGAGACCCAGTACTTC
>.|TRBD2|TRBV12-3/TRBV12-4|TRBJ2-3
CASSGGGAFTDTQYF
TGTGCCAGCAGTGGCGGGGGGGCCTTCACAGATACGCAGTATTTT
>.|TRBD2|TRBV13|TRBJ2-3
CASSSTLSSGGTVTDTQYF
TGTGCCAGCAGCTCCACGCTTTCTAGCGGGGGAACCGTCACAGATACGCAGTATTTT
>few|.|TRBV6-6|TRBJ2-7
CASRANKVYEQYF
TGTGCCAGCAGGGCGAATAAAGTATACGAGCAGTACTTC
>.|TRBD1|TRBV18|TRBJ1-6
CASSPSGQGHNSPLHF
TGTGCCAGCTCACCCTCGGGACAGGGGCATAATTCACCCCTCCACTTT
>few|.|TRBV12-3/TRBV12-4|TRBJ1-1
CASSLGAGSGTEAFF
TGTGCCAGCAGTTTAGGCGCGGGGTCGGGCACTGAAGCTTTCTTT
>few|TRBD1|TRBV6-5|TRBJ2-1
CASSYGRTGAYNEQFF
TGTGCCAGCAGTTACGGTCGGACAGGGGCCTACAATGAGCAGTTCTTC
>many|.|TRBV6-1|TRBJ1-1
CASSERALIPEAFF
TGTGCCAGCAGTGAACGGGCCCTAATCCCTGAAGCTTTCTTT
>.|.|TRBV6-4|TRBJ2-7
CASSAPAAYVKGYEQYF
TGTGCCAGCAGTGCCCCGGCCGCGTACGTGAAGGGCTACGAGCAGTACTTC
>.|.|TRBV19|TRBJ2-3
CASSIGLASSTDTQYF
TGTGCCAGTAGTATAGGATTAGCGTCTAGCACAGATACGCAGTATTTT
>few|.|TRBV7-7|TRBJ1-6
CASSLAGDSPLHF
TGTGCTAGCAGCTTAGCAGGGGACTCACCCCTCCACTTT
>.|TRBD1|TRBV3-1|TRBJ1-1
CASSQPGQGEAFF
TGTGCCAGCAGCCAACCGGGACAGGGCGAAGCTTTCTTT
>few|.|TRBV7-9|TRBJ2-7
CASSLDPGYYEQYF
TGTGCCAGCAGCTTAGATCCGGGTTACTACGAGCAGTACTTC
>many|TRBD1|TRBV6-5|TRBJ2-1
CASSYRQGGYNEQFF
TGTGCCAGCAGTTACCGACAGGGGGGCTACAATGAGCAGTTCTTC
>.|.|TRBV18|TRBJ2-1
CASSPKLPSSYNEQFF
TGTGCCAGCTCACCAAAGCTTCCCAGCTCCTACAATGAGCAGTTCTTC
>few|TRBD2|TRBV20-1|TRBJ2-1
CSARDGGGYNEQFF
TGCAGTGCTAGAGACGGGGGGGGCTACAATGAGCAGTTCTTC
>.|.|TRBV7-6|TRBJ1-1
CASSPSGAAFF
TGTGCCAGCAGTCCCAGTGGGGCAGCTTTCTTT
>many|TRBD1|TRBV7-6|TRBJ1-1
CASSPAGTGRFGGTEAFF
TGTGCCAGCAGCCCGGCAGGGACAGGGAGGTTTGGTGGCACTGAAGCTTTCTTT
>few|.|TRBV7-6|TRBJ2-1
CASQSFHEQFF
TGTGCCAGCCAATCTTTTCATGAGCAGTTCTTC
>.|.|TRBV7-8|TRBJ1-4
CASSSRPSLEPNEKLFF
TGTGCCAGCAGCTCCCGGCCCTCTTTGGAACCTAATGAAAAACTGTTTTTT
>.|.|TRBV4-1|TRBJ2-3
CASSQEVGPRTTTMGTDTQYF
TGCGCCAGCAGCCAAGAGGTGGGGCCCCGGACGACCACTATGGGCACAGATACGCAGTATTTT
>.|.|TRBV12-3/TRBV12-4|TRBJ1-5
CASSYGSYQPQHF
TGTGCCAGCAGTTACGGCAGTTATCAGCCCCAGCATTTT
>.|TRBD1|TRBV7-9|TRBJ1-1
CASSTRQGAFTEAFF
TGTGCCAGCAGCACCAGACAGGGGGCTTTTACTGAAGCTTTCTTT
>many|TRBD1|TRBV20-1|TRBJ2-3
CSARGGQGVHTQYF
TGCAGTGCTAGAGGCGGACAGGGTGTGCATACGCAGTATTTT
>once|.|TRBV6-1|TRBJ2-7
CASGRNTMSYEQYF
TGTGCCAGCGGCCGGAACACGATGTCCTACGAGCAGTACTTC
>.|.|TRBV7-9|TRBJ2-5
CASSLVRGHQETQYF
TGTGCCAGCAGCTTAGTCAGGGGCCACCAAGAGACCCAGTACTTC
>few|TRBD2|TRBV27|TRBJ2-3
CASSSRLAPDYTQYF
TGTGCCAGCAGTTCTCGACTAGCTCCTGACTATACGCAGTATTTT
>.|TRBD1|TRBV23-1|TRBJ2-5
CASSQFSILGTGAQETQYF
TGCGCCAGCAGTCAATTTAGCATTTTGGGGACAGGGGCCCAAGAGACCCAGTACTTC